Sequencing of this TCR beta chain was carried out in a study of shared clonotypes between healthy human individuals. Germline values: CDR1 SGHTA, CDR2 FQGNSA. After removal of 7 bases from V and 5 bases from J, the junction contained 10 bases not matched to a gene. CDR3 length: 14 amino acids. The assay was immunoSEQ multiplex PCR, and TCRdb's table has in-frame clones only and misses some. This sample has about 2.1 million clones, with roughly 93% found just once. Only CD45RO-negative cells positively selected for CCR7 counted as naive CD8 cells, so terminally differentiated effector memory CD45RA+ cells were excluded.

The source of this sequence is a man aged 18 to 35 in good health. Some clones in this sample may be carry-over from other donors' samples. The sample consisted of naive CD8+ T cells from PBMCs. V and J are TRBV7-2 and TRBJ2-5, with 7 bases matching TRBD1. The CDR3 region is CASTPQGGWETQYF. CDR3 nucleotide sequence: TGTGCCAGCACCCCTCAAGGGGGCTGGGAGACCCAGTACTTC.